This TCR beta chain was observed in a study of T cell repertoires in ileal Crohn's disease. The ends lost 4 bases at V and 6 bases at J; junction bases unmatched: 6. CDR3 size: 13 residues. Germline CDR1 SGHDN, CDR2 FVKESK. The time point: neoterminal ileum biopsy at postoperative endoscopy, about 6 months after surgery. Each sample's TCRB immunosequencing used roughly 500 nanograms of biopsy DNA. Only in-frame clones appear in the TCRdb table, and some are missing; sequencing was by immunoSEQ multiplex PCR. The repertoire consists of around 4,500 clones, with roughly 80% occurring once and the leading ten covering around 4.5%.

The receptor comes from an adult with Crohn's disease. The J gene is TRBJ2-7, the V gene TRBV14, with TRBD2 matching over 7 bases. The sample taken for sequencing was ileal tissue. CDR3 region: CASSRGLGREQYF. The CDR3 DNA sequence: TGTGCCAGCAGCCGAGGACTAGGACGCGAGCAGTACTTC.